Listed here are 17 T cell receptor beta chains from one sample, sequenced in a study of blood T cell repertoires in COVID-19. Generated by immunoSEQ multiplex PCR, the TCRdb table keeps only in-frame clones and is missing some. The data hold roughly 200,000 clones, with roughly 84% observed a single time. The sequenced material came from peripheral blood. The receptors come from a human donor in a cohort sampled during active COVID-19.

V usage is TRBV7-2 and J usage is TRBJ1-2, with unresolved D. The germline V gene has CDR1 SGHTA and CDR2 FQGNSA. The CDR3 covers 14 residues. V was pared by 2 bases and J by 0 bases, with 7 bases between. Here the CDR3 DNA reads TGTGCCAGCAGCTTAAATGCAGCTAACTATGGCTACACCTTC. This sequence encodes CASSLNAANYGYTF.

The table lists this clone with a few counts. The chain couples TRBV10-1 to TRBJ2-1, with D tentatively TRBD1 (6 bases). Germline V gene sequence: CDR1 WNHNN, CDR2 SYGVQD (reference sequence). The CDR3 has 17 residues. V lost 4 bases to trimming and J lost 7 bases, with 23 bases between them. As DNA, the CDR3 is TGCGCCAGCAGTGGATGGGAGACAGGCTCGAATGGGAATGAGCAGTTCTTC. This sequence encodes CASSGWETGSNGNEQFF.

V is TRBV2 and J is TRBJ1-6, with D perhaps TRBD1 (5 bases). V was clipped by 8 bases and J by 6 bases, with 14 bases between them. The CDR3 is made up of 14 amino acids. Looked up from germline, CDR1 is SNHLY and CDR2 is FYNNEI. DNA of the CDR3: TGTGCCAGCCTGACAGAGACGACTAATTCACCCCTCCACTTT. Its protein product is CASLTETTNSPLHF.

The chain recombines TRBV7-9 with TRBJ1-1; D possibly corresponds to TRBD1 (5 bases). With 5 bases removed from V and 5 bases from J, the gap between germline ends came to 9 bases. CDR1 is SEHNR, CDR2 FQNEAQ, per germline (reference sequence). The CDR3 consists of 12 residues. The CDR3 DNA follows: TGTGCCAGCAGCCATCAGGGAACTGAAGCTTTCTTT. It translates to CASSHQGTEAFF.

The chain is built from TRBV19 and TRBJ2-2; 9 positions match TRBD1. The CDR3 has 15 amino acids. V lost 5 bases, J lost 1 base, and 2 bases stayed unmatched. Germline values: CDR1 LNHDA, CDR2 SQIVND (reference sequence). The CDR3 sequence: CASSSGQGNTGELFF. CDR3 coding DNA: TGTGCCAGTAGTTCGGGACAGGGGAACACCGGGGAGCTGTTTTTT.

This clone was counted between two and nine times. The CDR3 DNA reads as TGTGCCAGCAGTGAGATGGACAGGGGGGATGGCTACACCTTC. Translating gives CASSEMDRGDGYTF. The chain links TRBV2 to TRBJ1-2; 10 positions match TRBD1. This CDR3 has 14 amino acids. Losses at the gene ends were 3 bases for V and 6 bases for J; bases not matched to a gene: 4. Looked up from germline, CDR1 is SNHLY and CDR2 is FYNNEI. Full variable domain (rest looked up from reference TRBV2 and TRBJ1-2): EPEVTQTPSHQVTQMGQEVILRCVPISNHLYFYWYRQILGQKVEFLVSFYNNEISEKSEIFDDQFSVERPDGSNFTLKIRSTKLEDSAMYFCASSEMDRGDGYTFGSGTRLTVV.

The chain links TRBV6-2 or TRBV6-3 to TRBJ2-7; 10 bases fit TRBD1. With V trimmed by 7 bases and J by 3 bases, 9 bases remained unmatched. From germline, CDR1 is MNHEY and CDR2 SVGEGT. The CDR3 has 15 amino acids. In DNA, the CDR3 is TGTGCCAGCACCCCCTCCGGGACAGGGGTCTACGAGCAGTACTTC. As protein: CASTPSGTGVYEQYF.

V and J are TRBV10-1 and TRBJ2-7, with D tentatively TRBD1 (6 bases). Germline-derived CDR1 and CDR2 are WNHNN and SYGVQD (reference sequence). CDR3 length: 13 amino acids. Trimming cost V 3 bases and J 3 bases, with 9 bases left between them. The CDR3 is CASSDGGLYEQYF. DNA for the CDR3: TGCGCCAGCAGTGATGGGGGCCTCTACGAGCAGTACTTC.

The chain employs TRBV3-1 (or the pseudogene TRBV3-2) and TRBJ2-6, with 7 bases matching TRBD2. The CDR3 is 15 amino acids. Germline V gene sequence: CDR1 LGHDT, CDR2 YNNKEL (reference sequence). V lost 3 bases and J lost 4; bases outside the gene matches: 3. For the CDR3, the DNA is TGTGCCAGCAGCCATTCGGGGGGAGGGGCCAACGTCCTGACTTTC. Protein sequence: CASSHSGGGANVLTF.

The sample holds one count of this clone. The chain joins TRBV7-8 to TRBJ2-1, with 15 bases aligning to TRBD2. In germline, CDR1 is SGHVS, CDR2 FQNEAQ. CDR3 size: 15 residues. Trimming took 3 bases from V and 7 from J; bases not matched to a gene: 1. CDR3 sequence (DNA): TGTGCCAGCAGCTTGGGGACTAGCGGGGGGAATGAGCAGTTCTTC. This encodes CASSLGTSGGNEQFF.

V is TRBV7-2 and J is TRBJ1-2; TRBD1 might be the D (5 bases). There are 16 residues in the CDR3. Germline CDR1 reads SGHTA; CDR2 reads FQGNSA. The V gene lost 1 base and the J gene lost 4 bases, with 16 bases spanning the gap. The CDR3 DNA is TGTGCCAGCAGCTTAGAGGGCGGCAGGGCTGTCTATGGCTACACCTTC. This translates into CASSLEGGRAVYGYTF.

This rearrangement joins TRBV27 to TRBJ2-5; possibly TRBD1 for D (5 bases). CDR1 and CDR2 from the germline V gene are MNHEY and SMNVEV (reference sequence). V was trimmed by 2 bases and J by 6 bases, leaving 16 bases between them. The CDR3 runs 15 residues. DNA for the CDR3: TGTGCCAGCAGTTTACTTTCGGCAGGGAAAAAGACCCAGTACTTC. The encoded protein is CASSLLSAGKKTQYF.

The rearrangement links TRBV18 to TRBJ2-7, with D hard to call. The V gene lost 0 bases and the J gene lost 3 bases, with 9 bases spanning the gap. The CDR3 consists of 14 residues. CDR1 is KGHSH and CDR2 is LQKENI in the germline V gene. DNA of the CDR3: TGTGCCAGCTCACCACCGTCCCTAGACTACGAGCAGTACTTC. Translation gives CASSPPSLDYEQYF. Drawing the rest from reference TRBV18 and TRBJ2-7, the complete variable domain is NAGVMQNPRHLVRRRGQEARLRCSPMKGHSHVYWYRQLPEEGLKFMVYLQKENIIDESGMPKERFSAEFPKEGPSILRIQQVVRGDSAAYFCASSPPSLDYEQYFGPGTRLTVT.

The J gene is TRBJ2-1, the V gene TRBV5-4; TRBD2 aligns across 14 bases. The V segment lost 4 bases and the J segment 0 bases; nucleotides outside the gene matches: 12. The CDR3 length is 20 residues. CDR1 and CDR2 (germline): SGHNT, YYREEE (reference sequence). This chain's CDR3 is CASSLPLGLAGVGSYNEQFF. For the CDR3, the DNA is TGTGCCAGCAGCCTACCCCTGGGACTAGCGGGGGTGGGCTCCTACAATGAGCAGTTCTTC.

This clone was observed a handful of times. The chain couples TRBV6-2 or TRBV6-3 to TRBJ2-7, with 8 nucleotides matching TRBD2. Trimming at V came to 5 bases and at J to 6 bases, leaving 12 bases not matched to a gene. The CDR3 consists of 15 residues. CDR1 is MNHEY, CDR2 SVGEGT, per germline. CDR3 sequence: CASSQDSGTVSEQYF. The CDR3 coding sequence is TGTGCCAGCAGTCAGGATAGCGGGACCGTCTCCGAGCAGTACTTC.

V gene TRBV2 combines with J gene TRBJ2-5, with D possibly being TRBD1 (6 bases). Looked up from germline, CDR1 is SNHLY and CDR2 is FYNNEI. This CDR3 is 14 amino acids long. V was trimmed by 8 bases and J by 2 bases, leaving 15 bases between them. In DNA form, the CDR3 reads TGTGCCAGCGGCTACTTAGGACAGCAAGAGACCCAGTACTTC. This translates into CASGYLGQQETQYF.

The chain combines TRBV15 with TRBJ2-7; tentative D call: TRBD1 (5 bases). CDR1 is LNHNV and CDR2 is YYDKDF in the germline V gene (reference sequence). V was trimmed by 5 bases and J by 0 bases, leaving 11 bases between them. The CDR3 is 14 residues long. The CDR3 sequence is CATSLRQSSYEQYF. The CDR3 nucleotides read TGTGCCACCAGCCTACGACAGAGCTCCTACGAGCAGTACTTC. Drawing the rest from reference TRBV15 and TRBJ2-7, the complete variable domain is DAMVIQNPRYQVTQFGKPVTLSCSQTLNHNVMYWYQQKSSQAPKLLFHYYDKDFNNEADTPDNFQSRRPNTSFCFLDIRSPGLGDTAMYLCATSLRQSSYEQYFGPGTRLTVT.